These 20 T cell receptor beta chains originate from one sample sequenced in a study of immune cell composition in non-small cell lung cancer. Sequenced by immunoSEQ multiplex PCR; TCRdb stores in-frame clones only, minus some. This repertoire shows around 4,400 clones, approximately 80% found once; its top ten account for 16%. Material: lung tumor tissue. The source is a human donor with non-small cell lung cancer.

V is TRBV18 and J is TRBJ2-7, with TRBD1 matching 7 bases. CDR3 length: 15 residues. Germline loops: CDR1 KGHSH, CDR2 LQKENI. V shed 3 bases, J shed 0 bases, and the junction held 5 bases outside the gene matches. CDR3 nucleotides: TGTGCCAGCTCACCTTTTCGGGACAGCTCCTACGAGCAGTACTTC. Amino acids: CASSPFRDSSYEQYF.

This clone came up once. This sequence joins TRBV2 and TRBJ2-2; maybe TRBD2 (5 bases). The germline gives CDR1 SNHLY, CDR2 FYNNEI. This CDR3 region has 13 residues. The V end was cut by 4 bases, the J end by 3 bases, with 6 bases between. The CDR3 sequence is CASSGEHTGELFF. Here the CDR3 DNA reads TGTGCCAGCAGTGGGGAGCACACCGGGGAGCTGTTTTTT.

The chain employs TRBV27 and TRBJ2-7, with a weak D call TRBD2 (6 bases). V was trimmed by 6 bases and J by 3 bases, leaving 18 bases between them. The CDR3 consists of 15 residues. From germline, CDR1 is MNHEY and CDR2 SMNVEV (reference sequence). CDR3 sequence (DNA): TGTGCCAGCAGCGAAAACAGCGCGGGGTTCTACGAGCAGTACTTC. Protein sequence: CASSENSAGFYEQYF.

V usage is TRBV4-3 and J usage is TRBJ1-6, with D maybe TRBD1 (5 bases). In germline, CDR1 is LGHNA, CDR2 YSLEER. This CDR3 has 13 residues. With 0 bases removed from V and 10 bases from J, the gap between germline ends came to 7 bases. The CDR3, as DNA: TGCGCCAGCAGCCAAGAACAGGTATCACCCCTCCACTTT. The encoded protein is CASSQEQVSPLHF.

The chain employs TRBV19 and TRBJ1-3; no clear D. This CDR3 region has 14 residues. The V end was cut by 3 bases, the J end by 0 bases, with 6 bases between. Germline CDR1 LNHDA, CDR2 SQIVND (reference sequence). CDR3 loop: CASSIMSSGNTIYF. The CDR3 DNA sequence: TGTGCCAGTAGTATTATGAGCTCTGGAAACACCATATATTTT.

This clone was seen a handful of times. The chain couples TRBV6-4 to TRBJ2-7, with a weak D call TRBD2 (6 bases). This CDR3 comprises 16 residues. From germline, CDR1 is MRHNA and CDR2 SNTAGT. Trimming took off 4 bases at V and 1 base at J, with 17 bases between the two ends. The CDR3 sequence is CASSAPVEGRSYEQYF. In DNA form, the CDR3 reads TGTGCCAGCAGTGCACCCGTGGAGGGCCGATCCTACGAGCAGTACTTC.

There are a few counts of this clone. This chain joins TRBV29-1 and TRBJ2-1; 15 bases align to TRBD2. The CDR3 totals 15 residues. CDR1 and CDR2 (germline): SQVTM, ANQGSEA. J was trimmed by 0 bases and V by 8 bases; bases with no gene match: 2. Written as DNA, the CDR3 is TGCAGCACGGGACTAGCGGGAGGCTCCTACAATGAGCAGTTCTTC. Residues: CSTGLAGGSYNEQFF.

This chain uses TRBV5-8 with TRBJ2-7; 7 nucleotides line up with TRBD1. The germline CDR1 and CDR2 sequences are SGHTS and YDEGEE. V lost 2 bases to trimming and J lost 2 bases; unmatched junction nucleotides: 1. There are 13 residues in the CDR3. The CDR3 nucleotides are TGTGCCAGCAGCTTCGACAGGGCCTACGAGCAGTACTTC. Its translation: CASSFDRAYEQYF.

The J gene is TRBJ1-2, the V gene TRBV7-2, with D perhaps matching TRBD1 (5 bases). Looked up from germline, CDR1 is SGHTA and CDR2 is FQGNSA. Trimming pared 5 bases from V and 5 bases from J, leaving 12 bases between. This CDR3 has 13 amino acids. CDR3 sequence: CASSLGRVYGYTF. CDR3 bases: TGTGCCAGCAGCCTTGGCAGGGTATATGGCTACACCTTC.

The chain carries TRBV6-5 and TRBJ2-3, with a possible D match to TRBD1 (6 bases). Per the germline V gene, CDR1 is MNHEY and CDR2 is SVGAGI. There are 16 residues in the CDR3. V was clipped by 2 bases and J by 0 bases, with 12 bases between them. CDR3 protein: CASSYHDRSSTDTQYF. In DNA, the CDR3 is TGTGCCAGCAGTTACCACGACAGGTCTAGCACAGATACGCAGTATTTT.

V usage is TRBV6-5 and J usage is TRBJ1-2; 9 bases map to TRBD1. The CDR3 loop spans 16 amino acids. The germline gives CDR1 MNHEY, CDR2 SVGAGI. The V segment lost 0 bases and the J segment 4 bases; nucleotides outside the gene matches: 6. CDR3 DNA: TGTGCCAGCAGTTACTCAGGGACAGGGAAACTCTATGGCTACACCTTC. It specifies CASSYSGTGKLYGYTF.

The chain carries TRBV7-2 and TRBJ2-3; D is perhaps TRBD1 (5 bases). This CDR3 has 15 residues. Deletions cut 6 bases from V and 6 bases from J, with 19 bases between. Germline V lookup: CDR1 SGHTA, CDR2 FQGNSA. The CDR3 DNA is TGTGCCAGCAGTTCTTCTAGGGGTGGGGTCGATACGCAGTATTTT. Its translation is CASSSSRGGVDTQYF.

The V call is TRBV9, the J call TRBJ2-2; D ambiguous. The CDR3 extends over 15 amino acids. Germline V CDR1 and CDR2: SGDLS, YYNGEE. The ends were cut back, 2 bases at V and 2 bases at J, with 10 bases in the middle. CDR3 amino acids: CASSVSAGNTGELFF. CDR3 nucleotides: TGTGCCAGCAGCGTCTCGGCAGGAAACACCGGGGAGCTGTTTTTT.

The chain carries TRBV5-1 and TRBJ1-1; TRBD1 matches 8 bases. The CDR3 extends over 13 amino acids. Germline CDR1 and CDR2: SGHRS and YFSETQ. Trimming at V came to 4 bases and at J to 6 bases, leaving 5 bases not matched to a gene. The CDR3 DNA follows: TGCGCCAGCAGCGGCGGACAGGGCGCTGAAGCTTTCTTT. Its translation is CASSGGQGAEAFF.

The chain combines TRBV28 with TRBJ2-3; 10 bases agree with TRBD1. The J segment lost 5 bases and the V segment lost 4 bases, leaving 6 bases of the junction unmatched. Germline V gives CDR1 MDHEN, CDR2 SYDVKM. The length of the CDR3 is 15 residues. The DNA of the CDR3 is TGTGCCAGCAGTTCCCGACAGGGGGCTATAGATACGCAGTATTTT. The encoded protein is CASSSRQGAIDTQYF.

This chain links TRBV7-2 with TRBJ1-2; 7 bases align to TRBD1. Trimming cost V 2 bases and J 8 bases; bases outside gene matches: 14. CDR3 size: 16 residues. Germline V gene lookup returns CDR1 SGHTA and CDR2 FQGNSA. CDR3 bases: TGTGCCAGCAGCTTAAGGTCGGACAGGACGTCTTGGGGCTACACCTTC. The encoded protein is CASSLRSDRTSWGYTF.

The sample holds one count of this clone. The chain has TRBV21-1 and TRBJ1-1; the D call in the table, TRBD1, was not verified against the DNA. TRBV21-1 is termed a pseudogene. The CDR3 is 13 amino acids. The CDR3 region is CAIFRGAKGEAFF. The CDR3 DNA sequence: TGTGCCATCTTCAGGGGGGCAAAAGGTGAAGCTTTCTTT.

The rearrangement links TRBV21-1 to TRBJ1-2; TRBD1 was called by the table and not checked on the DNA. TRBV21-1 is a listed pseudogene. The CDR3 spans 15 residues. The DNA of the CDR3 is TGTGCCAGCAGCACTCTCCGACAGGGCGGCTATGGCTACACCTTC. It encodes CASSTLRQGGYGYTF.

V gene TRBV5-5 combines with J gene TRBJ1-2, with TRBD1 matching over 8 bases. CDR3 length: 19 amino acids. Germline lookup yields CDR1 SGHKS and CDR2 YYEKEE (reference sequence). V dropped 3 bases and J dropped 7; count of bases not matched to a gene: 23. The CDR3 coding sequence is TGTGCCAGCAGCTCACCGGACAGGGCCGGATTGGCGAAGGGCCGTGGCTACACCTTC. Its translation is CASSSPDRAGLAKGRGYTF.

The sample holds a few counts of this clone. The rearrangement links TRBV12-5 to TRBJ1-5, with a possible D match to TRBD1 (5 bases). This CDR3 contains 13 residues. CDR1 is LGHNT, CDR2 FRNRAP, per germline. With 3 bases removed from V and 9 bases from J, the gap between germline ends came to 12 bases. The CDR3 reads CASGLGVVGPQHF. CDR3 coding DNA: TGTGCTAGTGGTTTAGGGGTGGTGGGGCCCCAGCATTTT. Full variable domain (remainder filled in from reference TRBV12-5 and TRBJ1-5): DARVTQTPRHKVTEMGQEVTMRCQPILGHNTVFWYRQTMMQGLELLAYFRNRAPLDDSGMPKDRFSAEMPDATLATLKIQPSEPRDSAVYFCASGLGVVGPQHFGDGTRLSIL.